The 3 T cell receptor beta chains presented below share a single source sample, sequenced in a study of beta chain features in type 1 diabetes. Study-wide findings and caveats: Type 1 diabetes patients showed a moderate but significant shortening of TCRB CDR3s in all four CD4+ subsets.

All of the isolated RNA was reverse transcribed, so expressed TCRB transcripts were sequenced. Assay: immunoSEQ multiplex PCR; the TCRdb copy retains only in-frame clones and omits some. The table includes about 190,000 clones, around 8% detected once. Which antigens these TCRs recognize remains unknown. Source material: central memory CD4+ T cells from blood. Receptor source: a woman aged 40 to 49 with type 1 diabetes.

This clone was detected a few times. The genes are TRBV11-2 and TRBJ2-7; D ambiguous. Deletions cut 2 bases from V and 0 bases from J, with 11 bases between. The CDR3 totals 15 residues. Germline V CDR1 and CDR2: SGHAT, FQNNGV. Here the CDR3 reads CASSLNPDSSYEQYF. CDR3 bases: TGTGCCAGCAGCTTAAACCCCGACTCCTCCTACGAGCAGTACTTC.

This clone showed up many times. The chain uses TRBV6-6 and TRBJ1-3, with TRBD1 matching 7 bases. Germline V gives CDR1 MNHNY, CDR2 SVGAGI (reference sequence). This CDR3 has 14 residues. Unmatched junction bases numbered 2, after V lost 6 bases and J lost 0 bases. CDR3 coding DNA: TGTGCCAGCAGCAAGGGGGCCTCTGGAAACACCATATATTTT. Its translation: CASSKGASGNTIYF.

This clone was counted between two and nine times. The CDR3 DNA sequence: TGTGCCAGCAGCCCCGGGACAACGGGGGAAAAACTGTTTTTT. It is translated as CASSPGTTGEKLFF. This rearrangement joins TRBV7-2 to TRBJ1-4; D may be TRBD1 (6 bases). Germline V gene lookup returns CDR1 SGHTA and CDR2 FQGNSA. The CDR3 extends over 14 amino acids. V lost 5 bases to trimming and J lost 8 bases, with 15 bases between them.